One TCR beta chain is described in this entry. It has no known antigen specificity. No base qualities exist here, and no much larger clone lies one base off it. The library was generated by multiplex PCR. Sequenced using an Illumina HiSeq 4000. TCR beta libraries were built with iRepertoire HTBI primers and Arm-PCR amplification of CDR3 regions. PCR products were gel purified before sequencing. The authors processed their data as follows. Gene usage analysis of CDR3 amino acid clonotypes used the approximately 62 TRBV and more than 13 TRBJ segments found across samples. COPE and FqMerger were used to merge filtered high-quality paired reads into contigs. BLAST was used to align contigs to IMGT TRBV, TRBD and TRBJ reference genes, and CDR3 was defined according to IMGT. Any clonotype with a frequency above 0.1% was counted as a highly expanded clone. Shannon entropy was used to measure repertoire diversity, and the Gini coefficient was used to measure V-J evenness. A clonotype found in more than one individual was treated as public. Using fastp trimming at Q25 and MiXCR clonotype assembly, TCRdb reanalyzed the public sequencing data and kept in-frame beta chains. Each CDR3 protein appears once, grouped with its most common genes and DNA. The V and J calls and clone size are TCRdb's, not the authors'. Here the sample has almost 450,000 distinct CDR3 sequences; approximately 16% occur a single time. The top ten clones comprise around 11% of the sample.

Per the germline V gene (reference sequence), MNHEY is the CDR1 and SMNVEV is the CDR2. Trimming takes 6 bases off V and 1 base off J; junction bases not matched to a gene: 10. The CDR3 starts with the cysteine, ends with the phenylalanine, and has 16 residues. The DNA shown is the 48-base CDR3, in frame from base 1. The time point label corresponds to: newly diagnosed GD, antithyroid drugs for less than 3 months. For both TCR sequencing and RNA sequencing, RNA was extracted from PBMCs in TRIzol. The diagnosis of Graves' disease was made according to American Thyroid Association guidelines. The patients came from an endocrinology department in Xi'an, China. From each patient, about 8.9 milliliters of peripheral blood was collected into an EDTA anticoagulant tube. Ficoll Paque Plus density gradient separation was used to isolate PBMCs, and no further T cell sorting was done. RNA quality was checked with an Agilent 2100 Bioanalyzer and agarose gel, and concentration with a NanoDrop 2000.

The entry originates in a study of regulatory T cells in long-lasting Graves disease listed by TCRdb under 2021. Concerning the study at large: Newly diagnosed Graves' disease patients had taken antithyroid drugs for less than 3 months. A total of around 35 samples underwent TCR sequencing, from roughly 13 patients with persistent Graves' disease and approximately 20 patients with newly diagnosed Graves' disease. The study was conducted in China and was registered as a clinical trial. Patients with persistent Graves' disease were compared with patients with newly diagnosed Graves' disease using TCR sequencing and RNA sequencing of peripheral blood. Beyond this particular receptor, the publication reports: Only the TCR beta chain was sequenced and analyzed. Preferential use of TRBV28, TRBJ1-2 and TRBJ2-5 was observed in persistent disease, whereas TRBV20-1 and TRBJ2-1 were favored in newly diagnosed disease. Persistent Graves' disease patients showed lower TCR Shannon entropy and fewer highly expanded clones than newly diagnosed patients, suggesting clonal expansion. Only peripheral blood was studied, because thyroid tissue, the primary lesion, was inaccessible. The authors noted that the small sample size was a limitation that may lower accuracy. Patients with persistent disease shared more public clonotypes (approximately 2,500) than newly diagnosed patients did (approximately 1,000).

The same data also went into a second study, on T cells in Graves' hyperthyroidism and ophthalmopathy. In that second paper, the authors write: Stable Graves' hyperthyroidism was defined as the absence of progression to ophthalmopathy over 18 months of follow-up. Hyperthyroidism patients were newly diagnosed, with disease duration under 2 months, and aged 18 to 65 years. The study excluded patients with uncontrolled infections, other autoimmune diseases, pregnancy or lactation. Diagnoses were established on the basis of clinical symptoms, serum thyroxine and TRAb, thyroid ultrasound, and orbital computed tomography. The TCR CDR3 was subjected to a first round of RT-PCR using the HTBI primer set and the Qiagen OneStep RT-PCR kit. Most expanded thyroid clonotypes (frequency above 0.001) were also detected in blood, a finding suggesting that blood repertoires may reflect thyroid immune responses. Ophthalmopathy was separated from stable hyperthyroidism by a 13 V-J signature model, with approximately 90% sensitivity and about 81% specificity obtained in cross-validation and 80%/75% obtained in testing. In validation, the model predicted progression to ophthalmopathy with just under 71% sensitivity and approximately 74% specificity, a median of 6.5 months before onset. To identify distinguishing TCR V-J signatures, a discovery cohort of roughly 100 patients was used, comprising 43 with Graves' ophthalmopathy and approximately 58 with stable Graves' hyperthyroidism. Prospective prediction of ophthalmopathy was tested in an independent validation cohort of about 19 hyperthyroidism patients and approximately 17 patients who later progressed to ophthalmopathy. For training and testing, the 100 or so patients in the discovery cohort were randomly divided in a 7:3 ratio. Thyroid tissue and blood T-cell repertoires from six Graves' hyperthyroidism patients were also compared in the study. Following sampling, methimazole starting at 30 mg daily was given to hyperthyroidism patients, and high-dose intravenous methylprednisolone was given to ophthalmopathy patients. A second multiplex PCR round built the libraries, followed by size selection and purification. The libraries were sequenced on an Illumina HiSeq2000 using paired-end 100 bp reads. SOAPnuke was used to process the raw data, throwing out any read that contained adapters or uncalled bases, had a mean Phred below 15, or lacked an exact constant-primer or identifier match. High-quality paired reads were merged with COPE v1.2.5, and unique nucleotide sequences were defined as clonotypes. MiTCR v1.1 was used to align clonotypes to the IMGT TRBV, TRBD and TRBJ reference segments. Only V-J combinations with frequency above 0.0001, covering roughly 99% of repertoires, were analysed. The TCS score was defined as the ratio of F50 (clonal expansion) to E x V (chaos), calculated using BLOSUM62-based TCRdist between CDR3 peptides within each V-J. Welch's t-statistics and random forest reduced around 510 V-J features to 10 to 15, which were used in a naive Bayes classifier (R e1071). Sample size was not statistically predetermined, and blinding of investigators to group allocation was not performed. According to the paper, TCR Vbeta CDR3 sequencing was carried out on 120 to 150 peripheral blood samples, which came from fewer than 50 ophthalmopathy, 70 to 80 hyperthyroidism and roughly 17 progressor patients.

The sequence joins TRBV27 to TRBJ2-5; TRBD2 lines up with 8 middle nucleotides. The sequence derives from a woman younger than 45 with Graves disease. Donor details come from another sample of the same person, matched by shared clones. Sequenced here: peripheral blood mononuclear cells (PBMCs), sampled at new diagnosis, from a patient treated with antithyroid drugs. CDR3 reads: CASSFPGLGRQETQYF. The sequence in DNA is TGTGCCAGCAGCTTTCCGGGACTAGGCCGCCAAGAGACCCAGTACTTC.